This T cell receptor (beta chain) came from a study of cytomegalovirus exposure and HLA in healthy donors. Across the whole study: The study placed approximately 81% of its roughly 410 genotyped donors in the Caucasian-associated ancestry cluster.

Vbeta (60) and Jbeta (13) primers were used in the PCR. The assay was immunoSEQ multiplex PCR, and TCRdb's table has in-frame clones only and misses some. The profile shows 120,000 or so clones, approximately 69% of them singletons. Trimming cost V 2 bases and J 6 bases; bases outside gene matches: 8. The CDR3 is made up of 16 amino acids. Per the germline V gene, CDR1 is MGHDK and CDR2 is SYGVNS. The clonotype originates from a woman aged 50 to 60 in good health and CMV-seropositive. The sample taken for sequencing was PBMCs. This rearrangement joins TRBV25-1 to TRBJ2-3; 10 bases map to TRBD1. CDR3 DNA: TGTGCCAGCAGTGAAGGAGGTAGACAGGGGGCGGATACGCAGTATTTT. This codes for CASSEGGRQGADTQYF.